One T cell receptor beta chain is described in this entry. The table came from immunoSEQ multiplex PCR; TCRdb's copy has only in-frame clones and leaves some out. The top ten hold 3.5% to 4% of the sample, which has approximately 12,000 clones, about 87% seen once. This sample was taken from a study of lymphopenia after photon versus proton radiotherapy. This CDR3 spans 15 amino acids. Trimming removed 5 bases from V and 5 bases from J, with 15 bases in between. Germline V lookup: CDR1 SGHNT, CDR2 YENEEA. This chain joins TRBV11-3 and TRBJ2-2; maybe TRBD1 (6 bases). The clonotype originates from a man aged 60 to 69 with pancreatic cancer. The sample in question was peripheral blood, obtained from a patient treated with photon-based radiotherapy. The CDR3 loop is CASSTGTPRTGELFF. CDR3 sequence (DNA): TGTGCCAGCAGCACCGGGACACCCCGAACCGGGGAGCTGTTTTTT.